The 32 T cell receptor beta chains below come from one sample, sequenced in a study of metastatic and nonmetastatic thyroid tumors (dated by TCRdb to 2019 to 2021). Library generation was performed with PCR. Sequencing used an Illumina HiSeq 4000. TCRdb reanalyzed the raw reads on its own, using fastp at Q25 for trimming and MiXCR for clone calling, and kept in-frame beta chains. In all, the sample holds roughly 18,000 clones, and 32% of those were seen once. The ten largest clones add up to 20% to 25% of the sample. No treatment had been received by any patient before thyroid surgery. Input material: adjacent normal tissue. These TCRs come from a female donor with papillary thyroid cancer or a benign thyroid nodule (not recorded which). Some clones in this sample may be carry-over from other donors' samples.

The chain joins TRBV24-1 to TRBJ1-2; 9 nucleotides line up with TRBD1. CDR1 is KGHDR, CDR2 SFDVKD, per germline. CDR3 length: 17 residues. Losses at the gene ends were 3 bases for V and 3 bases for J; bases not matched to a gene: 10. The CDR3 loop is CATSDPRTGANDYGYTF. In nucleotides, the CDR3 is TGTGCCACCAGTGATCCCAGGACAGGGGCGAATGACTATGGCTACACCTTC.

The CDR3: CASSPTPLAGGANTQYF. The CDR3 nucleotides read TGTGCCAGCAGCCCTACCCCCCTAGCGGGAGGGGCAAATACGCAGTATTTT. The V gene is TRBV7-3, the J gene TRBJ2-3; 12 bases agree with TRBD2. Germline-derived CDR1 and CDR2 are SGHTA and FQGTGA. The junction had 13 bases not matched to a gene; V was cut back by 5 bases and J by 7 bases. The CDR3 is 17 amino acids.

The rearrangement links TRBV20-1 to TRBJ2-7, with 7 nucleotides matching TRBD1. This CDR3 is built from 13 residues. Trimming at V came to 2 bases and at J to 7 bases, leaving 8 bases not matched to a gene. CDR1 is DFQATT, CDR2 SNEGSKA, per germline (reference sequence). Written as DNA, the CDR3 is TGCAGTGCTAGATCGGACAGGTCTGTGGAGCAGTACTTC. As protein: CSARSDRSVEQYF.

This clone was seen at least ten times. The chain has TRBV20-1 and TRBJ1-1; tentatively, D is TRBD1 (6 bases). The germline CDR1 and CDR2 sequences are DFQATT and SNEGSKA (reference sequence). The CDR3 spans 15 residues. Between the trimmed V and J ends, which lost 1 base and 0 bases, there was a span of 12 bases. CDR3 DNA sequence: TGCAGTGCTAGAGGGGACAACCTCATGAACACTGAAGCTTTCTTT. It codes for CSARGDNLMNTEAFF.

This clone appeared once. The V call is TRBV4-3, the J call TRBJ2-5, with 11 nucleotides matching TRBD2. The ends lost 1 base at V and 2 bases at J; junction bases unmatched: 6. CDR3 length equals 17 residues. Germline assignment: CDR1 LGHNA and CDR2 YSLEER. CDR3: CASSQGGLAGGQETQYF. The CDR3, as DNA: TGCGCCAGCAGCCAAGGGGGGCTAGCGGGAGGTCAAGAGACCCAGTACTTC.

This chain connects TRBV4-3 to TRBJ2-7; D not resolved. The CDR3 runs 14 residues. Germline V gene lookup returns CDR1 LGHNA and CDR2 YSLEER. With 1 base removed from V and 2 bases from J, the gap between germline ends came to 9 bases. The CDR3 protein is CASSQGRQAYEQYF. CDR3 nucleotides: TGCGCCAGCAGCCAAGGCCGCCAGGCCTACGAGCAGTACTTC.

This rearrangement joins TRBV28 to TRBJ2-3; D remains ambiguous. CDR3 length: 13 amino acids. CDR1 is MDHEN and CDR2 is SYDVKM in the germline V gene. The ends were cut back, 2 bases at V and 4 bases at J, with 7 bases in the middle. CDR3 sequence: CASSLTAPDTQYF. DNA for the CDR3: TGTGCCAGCAGTTTAACAGCGCCAGATACGCAGTATTTT.

The genes are TRBV11-3 and TRBJ2-2; the D is unclear. The germline V and J ends were trimmed by 5 bases and 5 bases, with 0 bases remaining between them. Per germline, CDR1 SGHNT and CDR2 YENEEA. CDR3 length: 10 amino acids. CDR3: CASSTGELFF. The CDR3 DNA follows: TGTGCCAGCAGCACCGGGGAGCTGTTTTTT.

The V gene is TRBV6-1, the J gene TRBJ1-2, with TRBD1 as a possible D gene (6 bases). V was trimmed by 4 bases and J by 4 bases, leaving 13 bases between them. Germline CDR1 MNHNS, CDR2 SASEGT. CDR3 size: 14 residues. The CDR3 nucleotides are TGTGCCAGCAGTGGGTGTGGGGGCGGCTATGGCTACACCTTC. Residues: CASSGCGGGYGYTF.

This sequence joins TRBV20-1 and TRBJ2-2, with D perhaps matching TRBD2 (6 bases). Between the trimmed V and J ends, which lost 0 bases and 8 bases, there was a span of 13 bases. The CDR3 spans 14 residues. The germline V gene has CDR1 DFQATT and CDR2 SNEGSKA (reference sequence). The CDR3 DNA follows: TGCAGTGCTAGAGATCAGCCAGGAGGGGGGGAGCTGTTTTTT. Its protein is CSARDQPGGGELFF.

This clone was detected only a few times. This sequence joins TRBV2 and TRBJ2-7; 12 nucleotides match TRBD1. From germline, CDR1 is SNHLY and CDR2 FYNNEI. The trim removed 6 bases at V and 7 bases at J, leaving 10 bases unmatched. The CDR3 length is 15 residues. CDR3 protein: CASSSQGQGAKEQYF. CDR3 coding DNA: TGTGCCAGCAGCTCCCAGGGACAGGGGGCTAAAGAGCAGTACTTC.

This clone is labeled medium-sized (0.01 to 0.1%). The rearrangement links TRBV12-3 or TRBV12-4 to TRBJ1-6; D possibly corresponds to TRBD1 (6 bases). The ends were cut back, 3 bases at V and 7 bases at J, with 10 bases in the middle. CDR3 length: 14 residues. The CDR3 sequence is CASSLGQGNSPLHF. CDR3 nucleotides: TGTGCCAGCAGTTTGGGGCAGGGGAATTCACCCCTCCACTTT.

As concerns this clone: Because it lacks the conserved phenylalanine or tryptophan at the end, this CDR3 is likely a read error. No DNA is shown, since the ends of the CDR3 on it are uncertain; the CDR3 is the one TCRdb lists. The genes are TRBV6-1 and TRBJ2-2; the table names TRBD1, a call not compared with the DNA. Germline CDR1 is MNHNS and CDR2 is SASEGT. The CDR3 has 18 amino acids, counting both end residues. The CDR3 loop is CASSEFRRGTKPQHFGAG.

This clone came up a few times. The chain joins TRBV6-5 to TRBJ1-2; 7 nucleotides match TRBD1. The CDR3 is made up of 14 amino acids. CDR1 and CDR2 (germline): MNHEY, SVGAGI. With V trimmed by 3 bases and J by 3 bases, 4 bases remained unmatched. This chain's CDR3 is CASSYFDRDYGYTF. CDR3 DNA: TGTGCCAGCAGTTATTTCGACAGGGACTATGGCTACACCTTC.

V usage is TRBV9 and J usage is TRBJ2-2; 10 bases agree with TRBD2. V shed 4 bases, J shed 4 bases, and the junction held 7 bases outside the gene matches. The CDR3 contains 16 residues. Germline CDR1 is SGDLS and CDR2 is YYNGEE. The chain's CDR3 is CASSSSGRAFTGELFF. CDR3 coding DNA: TGTGCCAGCAGCTCGAGCGGGAGGGCCTTCACCGGGGAGCTGTTTTTT.

This clone turned up a few times. J is TRBJ2-3 and V is TRBV20-1, with a weak D call TRBD2 (6 bases). CDR3 size: 17 residues. V lost 0 bases and J 6 bases, leaving 22 bases between the germline ends. Germline V CDR1 and CDR2: DFQATT, SNEGSKA (reference sequence). The CDR3, as DNA: TGCAGTGCTAGAGAACCGCCGGGACTCTATTCCATGGATACGCAGTATTTT. Residues: CSAREPPGLYSMDTQYF.

In its sample, this clone was seen once. The V gene is TRBV30, the J gene TRBJ1-2; D remains unclear. Trimming took off 2 bases at V and 4 bases at J, with 8 bases between the two ends. CDR1 and CDR2 (germline): GTSNPN, SVGIG (reference sequence). This CDR3 has 12 residues. CDR3 sequence: CAWSPYLYGYTF. CDR3 nucleotides: TGTGCCTGGAGTCCCTACCTCTATGGCTACACCTTC.

The V gene is TRBV6-6, the J gene TRBJ1-5; D gene uncertain. Trimming took 2 bases from V and 5 from J, leaving 7 bases between them. The CDR3 spans 13 residues. From germline, CDR1 is MNHNY and CDR2 SVGAGI (reference sequence). CDR3 coding DNA: TGTGCCAGCAGTTACGTTTGGGATCAGCCCCAGCATTTT. Amino acid sequence: CASSYVWDQPQHF.

V and J are TRBV20-1 and TRBJ1-3; D unclear. V was shortened by 2 bases and J by 5 bases, with 7 bases between the two germline ends. Germline V lookup: CDR1 DFQATT, CDR2 SNEGSKA (reference sequence). The CDR3 runs 12 residues. The CDR3: CSARWKRNTIYF. CDR3 nucleotide sequence: TGCAGTGCTAGATGGAAGCGAAACACCATATATTTT.

This clone was recorded many times. The V call is TRBV11-2, the J call TRBJ1-1; 7 bases agree with TRBD1. V lost 2 bases and J lost 5; bases outside the gene matches: 8. The length of the CDR3 is 15 residues. The germline gives CDR1 SGHAT, CDR2 FQNNGV. CDR3 protein: CASSLPHRGGTEAFF. The CDR3 DNA sequence: TGTGCCAGCAGCTTACCACACAGGGGAGGGACTGAAGCTTTCTTT.

This clone was picked up a small number of times. One end of the junction varies from germline; a read error may be responsible. The chain couples TRBV6-9 to TRBJ2-1; 11 bases map to TRBD2. CDR3 length: 13 amino acids. From germline, CDR1 is MNHGY and CDR2 SVAAGI. CDR3 residues: CASSFSGRDEQFF. The CDR3 DNA is TGCGCCAGCAGCTTTAGCGGGAGGGATGAGCAGTTCTTC.

The chain joins TRBV27 to TRBJ2-2; D possibly corresponds to TRBD1 (5 bases). CDR1 is MNHEY, CDR2 SMNVEV, per germline (reference sequence). V lost 3 bases and J lost 3, with 8 bases in between. This CDR3 is 14 amino acids long. CDR3 DNA: TGTGCCAGCAGTTTCGCACAGGACACCGGGGAGCTGTTTTTT. Its translation is CASSFAQDTGELFF.

There are a few counts of this clone. The V call is TRBV27, the J call TRBJ2-7, with 11 positions matching TRBD2. Per the germline V gene, CDR1 is MNHEY and CDR2 is SMNVEV (reference sequence). The CDR3 extends over 17 amino acids. Unmatched junction bases numbered 10, after V lost 4 bases and J lost 2 bases. CDR3 DNA: TGTGCCAGCAGTTACGGAGGGCGACTAGCGGGAACCTACGAGCAGTACTTC. Its protein product is CASSYGGRLAGTYEQYF.

This clone is medium-sized by share. The chain is built from TRBV6-1 and TRBJ2-7; D is uncertain. Germline V lookup: CDR1 MNHNS, CDR2 SASEGT. Trimming removed 6 bases from V and 0 bases from J, with 6 bases in between. This CDR3 comprises 12 residues. DNA of the CDR3: TGTGCCAGCAGCCCCAACTCCTACGAGCAGTACTTC. Its protein is CASSPNSYEQYF.

This chain uses TRBV6-2 or TRBV6-3 with TRBJ2-7; D gene ambiguous. Deletions cut 7 bases from V and 0 bases from J, with 13 bases between. The CDR3 is 14 residues long. Per the germline V gene, CDR1 is MNHEY and CDR2 is SVGEGT. The CDR3 DNA reads TGTGCCAGCACCCCGGCAGCGCGCTCCTACGAGCAGTACTTC. It specifies CASTPAARSYEQYF.

The rearrangement joins TRBV6-1 to TRBJ1-2, with D hard to call. CDR1 is MNHNS, CDR2 SASEGT, per germline. The ends were cut back, 9 bases at V and 4 bases at J, with 15 bases in the middle. This CDR3 comprises 13 residues. The CDR3 DNA is TGTGCCAGTCAGGAAACAGCCTCCTATGGCTACACCTTC. Its protein product is CASQETASYGYTF.

The chain couples TRBV6-1 to TRBJ2-7, with D hard to call. The CDR3 is 11 amino acids. Trimming pared 8 bases from V and 6 bases from J, leaving 11 bases between. Germline assignment: CDR1 MNHNS and CDR2 SASEGT. The DNA for the CDR3 is TGTGCCAGCGGTCTTCGTGGCGAGCAGTACTTC. It specifies CASGLRGEQYF.

The table lists this clone with a count of one. This sequence joins TRBV5-1 and TRBJ2-5; 7 bases are shared with TRBD2. The CDR3 has 14 residues. V was clipped by 7 bases and J by 1 base; unmatched bases: 7. Germline V gene data show CDR1 as SGHRS and CDR2 as YFSETQ. CDR3 in DNA: TGCGCCAGCCGGCTGGGGGGGTTCCAAGAGACCCAGTACTTC. Residues: CASRLGGFQETQYF.

This clone was detected only a few times. The chain combines TRBV28 with TRBJ2-7, with TRBD1 matching 7 bases. Germline V gives CDR1 MDHEN, CDR2 SYDVKM. The CDR3 is made up of 13 amino acids. With 8 bases clipped from V and 5 bases from J, the junction kept 9 bases outside the gene matches. The CDR3 DNA reads as TGTGCCAGCTCCGACAGGGTAGAAGACGAGCAGTACTTC. Protein: CASSDRVEDEQYF.

As for this clone: A read error is likely, as this CDR3 ends without the conserved phenylalanine or tryptophan. The V call is TRBV28, the J call TRBJ1-5; D uncertain. Germline CDR1 reads MDHEN; CDR2 reads SYDVKM. The CDR3 covers 12 residues. Trimming stripped 6 bases from V and 3 bases from J, with 6 bases between. The CDR3 is CASSPPNQPQHG. The CDR3 DNA sequence: TGTGCCAGCAGCCCCCCCAATCAGCCCCAGCATGGT.

A few counts support this clone. The chain employs TRBV6-2 or TRBV6-3 and TRBJ1-2; the match to TRBD1 covers 12 bases. The ends lost 7 bases at V and 1 base at J; junction bases unmatched: 13. The CDR3 runs 18 residues. CDR1 and CDR2 from the germline V gene are MNHEY and SVGEGT. CDR3 in amino acids: CASIDSKGQGAINYGYTF. In DNA form, the CDR3 reads TGTGCCAGCATTGACTCGAAGGGACAGGGGGCTATTAACTATGGCTACACCTTC.

This clone was seen a handful of times. The chain couples TRBV19 to TRBJ1-1; TRBD1 matches 9 bases. The germline CDR1 and CDR2 sequences are LNHDA and SQIVND (reference sequence). Germline trimming cut 7 bases from V and 5 bases from J; bases unmatched to any gene: 5. The CDR3 is 13 amino acids. The CDR3 DNA reads as TGTGCCAGTACCAGACAGGGGGAAACTGAAGCTTTCTTT. Translating it yields CASTRQGETEAFF. Combining the CDR3 with reference TRBV19 and TRBJ1-1 gives the whole variable domain DGGITQSPKYLFRKEGQNVTLSCEQNLNHDAMYWYRQDPGQGLRLIYYSQIVNDFQKGDIAEGYSVSREKKESFPLTVTSAQKNPTAFYLCASTRQGETEAFFGQGTRLTVV.